Presented here are 8 T cell receptor beta chains from one specimen sequenced in a study of blood T cell repertoires in COVID-19. TCRdb's table, derived via immunoSEQ multiplex PCR, lists solely in-frame clones and lacks some. The data show 150,000 or so clones, approximately 80% seen once. Sequenced sample: peripheral blood. Receptor source: a woman between 55 and 75 years old with acute or convalescent COVID-19.

This clone has only one observation. The chain combines TRBV19 with TRBJ1-6; D gene unclear. This CDR3 has 15 amino acids. The germline gives CDR1 LNHDA, CDR2 SQIVND (reference sequence). V lost 5 bases, J lost 7 bases, and 15 bases lay in between. The CDR3 sequence: CASSPRNVENSPLHF. The CDR3, as DNA: TGTGCCAGTAGTCCCAGGAACGTTGAAAATTCACCCCTCCACTTT.

The rearrangement joins TRBV1 to TRBJ2-3; the table gives TRBD2 as D, unverified against the DNA. TRBV1 is reported as a pseudogene. The CDR3 has 11 residues. The CDR3 DNA reads TGCACCAGCAGTGGAGCGGGGGCGCAGTATTTT. Translation: CTSSGAGAQYF.

The gene calls are TRBV15 and TRBJ1-4; 9 positions match TRBD1. Germline V gene sequence: CDR1 LNHNV, CDR2 YYDKDF (reference sequence). Trimming took 9 bases from V and 6 from J; bases not matched to a gene: 11. This CDR3 comprises 15 residues. The DNA of the CDR3 is TGTGCCACAGCGACACAGGGGGCAGGAGATGAAAAACTGTTTTTT. Residues: CATATQGAGDEKLFF.

V is TRBV19 and J is TRBJ1-4; the match to TRBD1 covers 8 bases. The germline CDR1 and CDR2 sequences are LNHDA and SQIVND (reference sequence). V dropped 1 base and J dropped 5; count of bases not matched to a gene: 3. CDR3 length equals 15 residues. The CDR3 is CASSIGDRTNEKLFF. The CDR3 nucleotides read TGTGCCAGTAGTATAGGGGACAGGACAAATGAAAAACTGTTTTTT.

This chain uses TRBV7-6 with TRBJ2-3, with TRBD2 matching 7 bases. Germline V gene sequence: CDR1 SGHVS, CDR2 FNYEAQ. This CDR3 spans 16 amino acids. The ends lost 8 bases at V and 3 bases at J; junction bases unmatched: 14. This CDR3 reads CASARAGGGITDTQYF. The DNA for the CDR3 is TGTGCCAGCGCCCGGGCAGGCGGGGGAATTACAGATACGCAGTATTTT.

The gene calls are TRBV18 and TRBJ2-3; the D gene is possibly TRBD2 (5 bases). The CDR3 has 17 residues. Germline V gives CDR1 KGHSH, CDR2 LQKENI. Deletions cut 4 bases from V and 4 bases from J, with 21 bases between. In DNA form, the CDR3 reads TGTGCCAGCTCACTCTTAACCACTAGTAGAGGGCCAGATACGCAGTATTTT. Protein sequence: CASSLLTTSRGPDTQYF.

The chain employs TRBV4-2 and TRBJ2-1; D remains ambiguous. The CDR3 spans 13 residues. Germline CDR1 reads LGHNA; CDR2 reads YNFKEQ. Deletions cut 2 bases from V and 5 bases from J, with 7 bases between. CDR3 in DNA: TGTGCCAGCAGCCAAAGCGCCAACAATGAGCAGTTCTTC. It translates to CASSQSANNEQFF.

The sample holds one count of this clone. This chain connects TRBV5-3 to TRBJ1-5; D unresolved. TRBV5-3 is classed as an ORF, of uncertain function. Trimming took off 2 bases at V and 4 bases at J, with 19 bases between the two ends. This CDR3 is 17 amino acids long. CDR3 protein: CARSFHSRVPLNQPQHF. The CDR3 DNA sequence: TGTGCCAGAAGCTTCCATTCCCGGGTTCCTCTGAATCAGCCCCAGCATTTT.